This T cell receptor beta chain was identified during a study of beta chain features in type 1 diabetes. In this sample, this clone turned up a few times. Its specificity is not known. The study reverse transcribed the entire isolated RNA, so it sequenced expressed TCRB transcripts. Here immunoSEQ multiplex PCR was the method, and the copy in TCRdb shows in-frame clones only, minus some. The sample has around 260,000 clones, roughly 20% seen once. Study findings and constraints: A pattern of fewer insertions and more deletions at VDJ junctions was seen in type 1 diabetes patients. There was a moderate but significant shortening of TCRB CDR3s in all four CD4+ subsets of Type 1 diabetes patients.

The TCR was taken from a woman in her forties with type 1 diabetes. Sequenced input: naive CD4+ T cells from blood.

As DNA, the CDR3 is TGTGCCAGCAGTCTGGGGAGGCCCCAGCATTTT. The encoded protein is CASSLGRPQHF. This chain links TRBV28 with TRBJ1-5; D gene ambiguous. Germline V gives CDR1 MDHEN, CDR2 SYDVKM. Trimming removed 5 bases from V and 9 bases from J, with 8 bases in between. The CDR3 totals 11 residues.